These 3 T cell receptor beta chains came from one sample sequenced in a study of cytomegalovirus exposure and HLA in healthy donors. The study ran its PCR with 60 Vbeta and 13 Jbeta primers. Clones were sequenced by immunoSEQ multiplex PCR, and TCRdb holds only the in-frame ones, with some missing. Of under 200,000 clones listed, 70% to 90% are singletons. Sequenced material: PBMCs. These receptors were taken from a man aged 18 to 30 in good health and CMV-seropositive.

This clone was observed a single time. The chain has TRBV9 and TRBJ2-1, with D possibly being TRBD1 (6 bases). The germline gives CDR1 SGDLS, CDR2 YYNGEE. Trimming removed 4 bases at V and 6 bases at J, with 14 bases between. There are 14 residues in the CDR3. This chain's CDR3 is CASSTTWTVNEQFF. CDR3 nucleotide sequence: TGTGCCAGCAGCACAACCTGGACAGTCAATGAGCAGTTCTTC.

This sequence joins TRBV6-5 and TRBJ2-5; 11 positions agree with TRBD2. Per germline, CDR1 MNHEY and CDR2 SVGAGI. The CDR3 contains 16 residues. Trimming took 3 bases from V and 4 from J; bases not matched to a gene: 7. The CDR3 DNA reads as TGTGCCAGCAGTTATGACAGACTAGCGGGGTTAGAGACCCAGTACTTC. This translates into CASSYDRLAGLETQYF.

This chain links TRBV14 with TRBJ2-1, with a tentative D call TRBD2 (6 bases). CDR1 is SGHDN and CDR2 is FVKESK in the germline V gene. V was shortened by 1 base and J by 4 bases, with 14 bases between the two germline ends. The CDR3 covers 16 residues. In nucleotides, the CDR3 is TGTGCCAGCAGCCAAGTGGGCGGGGCAAGGTACAATGAGCAGTTCTTC. Amino acid sequence: CASSQVGGARYNEQFF.